This T cell receptor (beta chain) stems from a study of cytomegalovirus exposure and HLA in healthy donors. The CDR3 covers 14 residues. Germline CDR1 and CDR2: SGHRS and YFSETQ. J was trimmed by 5 bases and V by 4 bases; bases with no gene match: 6. Profiled with immunoSEQ multiplex PCR; TCRdb holds only in-frame clones, not every one. Of around 130,000 clones listed, around 92% are singletons. V gene TRBV5-1 combines with J gene TRBJ2-3, with 8 bases lining up with TRBD1. The sample comprised PBMCs. The TCR was taken from a young man in good health and CMV-seronegative. CDR3 DNA: TGCGCCAGCAGCCCGGGACAGGTCGGAGATACGCAGTATTTT. Translating it yields CASSPGQVGDTQYF. Variable domain in full (rest from reference TRBV5-1 and TRBJ2-3): KAGVTQTPRYLIKTRGQQVTLSCSPISGHRSVSWYQQTPGQGLQFLFEYFSETQRNKGNFPGRFSGRQFSNSRSEMNVSTLELGDSALYLCASSPGQVGDTQYFGPGTRLTVL.